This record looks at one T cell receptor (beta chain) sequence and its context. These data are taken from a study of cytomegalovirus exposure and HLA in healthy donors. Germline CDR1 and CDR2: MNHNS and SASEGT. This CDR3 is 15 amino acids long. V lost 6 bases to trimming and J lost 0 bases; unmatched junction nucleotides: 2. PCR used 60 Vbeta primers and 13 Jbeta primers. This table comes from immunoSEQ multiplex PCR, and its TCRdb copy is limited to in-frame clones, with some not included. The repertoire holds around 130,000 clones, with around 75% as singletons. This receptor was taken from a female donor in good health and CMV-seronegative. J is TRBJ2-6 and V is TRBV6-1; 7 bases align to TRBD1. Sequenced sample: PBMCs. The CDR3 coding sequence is TGTGCCAGCAGGGGACAGAGCTCTGGGGCCAACGTCCTGACTTTC. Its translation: CASRGQSSGANVLTF.